Presented here are 20 T cell receptor beta chains from one specimen sequenced in a study of blood T cell repertoires in COVID-19. Profiling relied on immunoSEQ multiplex PCR, and the TCRdb table lists in-frame clones only, not all of them. The sample records some 170,000 clones, more than 85% being singletons. The sequenced sample consisted of peripheral blood. All receptors come from a woman aged 55-69 years with COVID-19, enrolled during active disease.

In its sample, this clone was seen once. The chain has TRBV2 and TRBJ2-6; 9 bases line up with TRBD1. The V and J ends lost 8 bases and 0 bases, in that order; junction bases with no gene match: 11. The CDR3 totals 18 residues. Germline V gives CDR1 SNHLY, CDR2 FYNNEI. CDR3 in DNA: TGTGCCAGCTGTGGTACGACAGGGGGAAGCTCTGGGGCCAACGTCCTGACTTTC. Amino acids: CASCGTTGGSSGANVLTF.

The genes are TRBV5-1 and TRBJ2-5; possibly TRBD2 for D (6 bases). This CDR3 is built from 14 residues. Trimming left V 2 bases short and J 0 bases short, with 8 bases between. Germline V gene data show CDR1 as SGHRS and CDR2 as YFSETQ. The CDR3 nucleotides are TGCGCCAGCAGCTTTTGGAGGGACCAAGAGACCCAGTACTTC. This sequence encodes CASSFWRDQETQYF.

The genes are TRBV5-4 and TRBJ2-2, with D perhaps TRBD1 (7 bases). The CDR3 is 16 residues long. V lost 3 bases to trimming and J lost 5 bases, with 17 bases between them. Germline-derived CDR1 and CDR2 are SGHNT and YYREEE (reference sequence). Written as DNA, the CDR3 is TGTGCCAGCAGCTGGGGACGACAGGGAGGTACCGGGGAGCTGTTTTTT. It is translated as CASSWGRQGGTGELFF. Together with reference TRBV5-4 and TRBJ2-2, the CDR3 gives the full variable domain: ETGVTQSPTHLIKTRGQQVTLRCSSQSGHNTVSWYQQALGQGPQFIFQYYREEENGRGNFPPRFSGLQFPNYSSELNVNALELDDSALYLCASSWGRQGGTGELFFGEGSRLTVL.

This sequence joins TRBV12-5 and TRBJ2-1; D perhaps matches TRBD1 (6 bases). The V end was cut by 5 bases, the J end by 8 bases, with 19 bases between. Per the germline V gene, CDR1 is LGHNT and CDR2 is FRNRAP. The CDR3 totals 15 residues. CDR3 protein: CASGPPSGDIDEQFF. CDR3 in DNA: TGTGCTAGTGGTCCGCCTTCAGGGGATATCGATGAGCAGTTCTTC.

V is TRBV30 and J is TRBJ1-3; TRBD1 matches 8 bases. V lost 8 bases to trimming and J lost 4 bases; unmatched junction nucleotides: 4. This CDR3 has 12 residues. Germline loops: CDR1 GTSNPN, CDR2 SVGIG (reference sequence). CDR3 in amino acids: CAHDRGGNTIYF. CDR3 coding DNA: TGTGCCCATGACAGGGGCGGAAACACCATATATTTT.

The rearrangement joins TRBV30 to TRBJ1-2, with D maybe TRBD1 (5 bases). The V gene's germline CDR1 is GTSNPN and CDR2 SVGIG (reference sequence). V dropped 3 bases and J dropped 8 bases, with 16 bases sitting between them. This CDR3 has 13 residues. CDR3 bases: TGTGCCTGGAGGAACCCAGGGTGGCGCGGCTACACCTTC. Its protein is CAWRNPGWRGYTF.

The CDR3 protein is CASSLMGALWNQPQHF. The CDR3 bases are TGTGCCAGCAGCTTGATGGGGGCTTTATGGAATCAGCCCCAGCATTTT. The chain has TRBV5-6 and TRBJ1-5; possibly TRBD1 for D (6 bases). This CDR3 spans 16 amino acids. Germline assignment: CDR1 SGHDT and CDR2 YYEEEE. The V end lost 1 base, the J end lost 4 bases, and 15 bases lay between the germline ends.

The rearrangement links TRBV5-4 to TRBJ1-1, with D possibly matching TRBD1 (6 bases). This CDR3 region has 15 residues. Per the germline V gene, CDR1 is SGHNT and CDR2 is YYREEE (reference sequence). Trimming pared 5 bases from V and 0 bases from J, leaving 14 bases between. CDR3 sequence reads: CASSLTGQLNTEAFF. CDR3 nucleotides: TGTGCCAGCAGTTTAACGGGACAATTGAACACTGAAGCTTTCTTT.

V gene TRBV4-1 combines with J gene TRBJ2-3, with a weak D call TRBD1 (5 bases). V was clipped by 3 bases and J by 3 bases, with 16 bases between them. The germline V gene encodes CDR1 MGHRA and CDR2 YSYEKL. This CDR3 has 16 amino acids. DNA of the CDR3: TGCGCCAGCAGCCACCCCAGGGATAAGCCAACAGATACGCAGTATTTT. Amino acids: CASSHPRDKPTDTQYF.

This chain connects TRBV7-8 to TRBJ1-3; no definite D call. This CDR3 has 14 amino acids. Germline assignment: CDR1 SGHVS and CDR2 FQNEAQ. V lost 2 bases, J lost 2 bases, and 7 bases lay in between. DNA for the CDR3: TGTGCCAGCAGCTTAACGGGGACTGGAAACACCATATATTTT. Protein: CASSLTGTGNTIYF.

This clone was recorded a few times. This rearrangement joins TRBV6-2 or TRBV6-3 to TRBJ1-2; possible D gene TRBD1, 5 bases. Germline V CDR1 and CDR2: MNHEY, SVGEGT. The length of the CDR3 is 15 residues. Trimming stripped 4 bases from V and 4 bases from J, with 16 bases between. In DNA form, the CDR3 reads TGTGCCAGCAGTTGGCGGGGCATCCTCCGCTATGGCTACACCTTC. Amino acids: CASSWRGILRYGYTF.

This rearrangement joins TRBV14 to TRBJ1-5; tentative D call: TRBD1 (6 bases). CDR1 is SGHDN and CDR2 is FVKESK in the germline V gene. Trimming removed 3 bases from V and 3 bases from J, with 9 bases in between. The CDR3 is 14 amino acids. This CDR3 reads CASSQTGFNQPQHF. CDR3 DNA sequence: TGTGCCAGCAGCCAGACAGGTTTCAATCAGCCCCAGCATTTT.

V usage is TRBV27 and J usage is TRBJ1-5; D gene unclear. This CDR3 comprises 13 residues. V was trimmed by 2 bases and J by 5 bases, leaving 7 bases between them. Germline V gene data show CDR1 as MNHEY and CDR2 as SMNVEV (reference sequence). CDR3 coding DNA: TGTGCCAGCAGTTTAGGGCCTGATCAGCCCCAGCATTTT. Its protein is CASSLGPDQPQHF.

The J gene is TRBJ1-1, the V gene TRBV6-1; D not resolved. This CDR3 has 14 amino acids. V was shortened by 0 bases and J by 7 bases, with 12 bases between the two germline ends. Germline V CDR1 and CDR2: MNHNS, SASEGT. CDR3 residues: CASSEALLSIEAFF. Written as DNA, the CDR3 is TGTGCCAGCAGTGAAGCCCTCCTATCCATTGAAGCTTTCTTT.

V and J are TRBV9 and TRBJ1-6; D is undetermined. CDR3 length: 15 amino acids. Trimming pared 0 bases from V and 4 bases from J, leaving 8 bases between. In germline, CDR1 is SGDLS, CDR2 YYNGEE. DNA of the CDR3: TGTGCCAGCAGCGTAGATCCATCATATAATTCACCCCTCCACTTT. It yields the protein CASSVDPSYNSPLHF.

The rearrangement links TRBV6-2 or TRBV6-3 to TRBJ2-3; 10 bases fit TRBD1. Germline CDR1 and CDR2: MNHEY and SVGEGT. The CDR3 totals 17 residues. The J segment lost 2 bases and the V segment lost 4 bases, leaving 9 bases of the junction unmatched. The CDR3 DNA is TGTGCCAGCAGTTTTCCCGGGACAGGGGAGTTCACAGATACGCAGTATTTT. Protein product: CASSFPGTGEFTDTQYF.

The J gene is TRBJ2-3, the V gene TRBV9, with a tentative D call TRBD2 (6 bases). Trimming took 6 bases from V and 8 from J, leaving 28 bases between them. Looked up from germline, CDR1 is SGDLS and CDR2 is YYNGEE. The CDR3 spans 17 residues. Written as DNA, the CDR3 is TGTGCCAGCACCCCGCCAGGGAGAGGCGGGATCACCGGTACGCAGTATTTT. Protein product: CASTPPGRGGITGTQYF. The full variable domain, completed using reference TRBV9 and TRBJ2-3, is DSGVTQTPKHLITATGQRVTLRCSPRSGDLSVYWYQQSLDQGLQFLIQYYNGEERAKGNILERFSAQQFPDLHSELNLSSLELGDSALYFCASTPPGRGGITGTQYFGPGTRLTVL.

V and J are TRBV5-4 and TRBJ2-7; 9 bases match TRBD1. CDR3 length: 14 amino acids. Germline loops: CDR1 SGHNT, CDR2 YYREEE (reference sequence). Trimming took 4 bases from V and 4 from J; bases not matched to a gene: 6. The CDR3: CASSTDRGSYEQYF. The CDR3, as DNA: TGTGCCAGCAGCACGGACAGGGGTTCGTACGAGCAGTACTTC.

Only one count was recorded for this clone. The chain has TRBV6-5 and TRBJ1-2; D call uncertain. CDR3 size: 13 residues. V was shortened by 9 bases and J by 6 bases, with 17 bases between the two germline ends. The germline V gene encodes CDR1 MNHEY and CDR2 SVGAGI. The CDR3 protein is CASNLGGINGYTF. CDR3 nucleotides: TGTGCCAGTAATTTGGGAGGGATAAATGGCTACACCTTC.

The gene calls are TRBV18 and TRBJ1-1; D not resolved. The CDR3 sequence is 14 residues long. With 0 bases removed from V and 5 bases from J, the gap between germline ends came to 10 bases. Germline CDR1 reads KGHSH; CDR2 reads LQKENI. The CDR3 DNA is TGTGCCAGCTCACCACCCGACCGGAGGACTGAAGCTTTCTTT. As protein: CASSPPDRRTEAFF.